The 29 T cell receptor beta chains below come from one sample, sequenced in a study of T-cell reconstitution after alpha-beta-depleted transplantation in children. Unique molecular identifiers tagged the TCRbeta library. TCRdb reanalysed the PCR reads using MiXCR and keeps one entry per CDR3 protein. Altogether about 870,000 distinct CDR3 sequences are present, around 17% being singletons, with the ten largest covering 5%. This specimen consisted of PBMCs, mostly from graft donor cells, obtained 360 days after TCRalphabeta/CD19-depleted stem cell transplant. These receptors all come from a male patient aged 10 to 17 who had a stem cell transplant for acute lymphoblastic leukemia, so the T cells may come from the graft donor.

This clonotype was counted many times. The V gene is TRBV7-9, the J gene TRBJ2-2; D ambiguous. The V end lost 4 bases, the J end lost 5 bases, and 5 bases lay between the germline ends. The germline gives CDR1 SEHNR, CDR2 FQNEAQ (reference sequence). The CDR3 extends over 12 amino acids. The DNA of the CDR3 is TGTGCCAGCAGCTATTTAACCGGGGAGCTGTTTTTT. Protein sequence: CASSYLTGELFF. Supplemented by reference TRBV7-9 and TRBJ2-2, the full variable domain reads DTGVSQNPRHKITKRGQNVTFRCDPISEHNRLYWYRQTLGQGPEFLTYFQNEAQLEKSRLLSDRFSAERPKGSFSTLEIQRTEQGDSAMYLCASSYLTGELFFGEGSRLTVL.

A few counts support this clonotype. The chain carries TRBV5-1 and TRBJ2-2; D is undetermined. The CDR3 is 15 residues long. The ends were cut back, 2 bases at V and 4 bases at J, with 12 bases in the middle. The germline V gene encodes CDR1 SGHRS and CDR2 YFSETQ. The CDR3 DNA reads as TGCGCCAGCAGCTTAACTACCGGGTTCACCGGGGAGCTGTTTTTT. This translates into CASSLTTGFTGELFF.

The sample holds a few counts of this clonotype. The CDR3 here is CASRPQREAYNEQFF. DNA for the CDR3: TGTGCCAGCAGACCCCAGCGGGAGGCGTACAATGAGCAGTTCTTC. The chain combines TRBV6-1 with TRBJ2-1, with TRBD2 matching 9 bases. CDR1 MNHNS and CDR2 SASEGT come from the germline V gene. J lost 4 bases, V lost 6 bases, and 7 bases had no gene match. The length of the CDR3 is 15 residues.

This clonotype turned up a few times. The CDR3 DNA is TGTGCCAGCAGCTTACACAGGGCCCAATACGAGCAGTACTTC. Translating gives CASSLHRAQYEQYF. This chain uses TRBV11-2 with TRBJ2-7; possibly TRBD1 for D (6 bases). The CDR3 sequence is 14 residues long. The V end was cut by 2 bases, the J end by 4 bases, with 12 bases between. Germline V gene sequence: CDR1 SGHAT, CDR2 FQNNGV. Looking up the rest from reference TRBV11-2 and TRBJ2-7 gives the full variable domain: EAGVAQSPRYKIIEKRQSVAFWCNPISGHATLYWYQQILGQGPKLLIQFQNNGVVDDSQLPKDRFSAERLKGVDSTLKIQPAKLEDSAVYLCASSLHRAQYEQYFGPGTRLTVT.

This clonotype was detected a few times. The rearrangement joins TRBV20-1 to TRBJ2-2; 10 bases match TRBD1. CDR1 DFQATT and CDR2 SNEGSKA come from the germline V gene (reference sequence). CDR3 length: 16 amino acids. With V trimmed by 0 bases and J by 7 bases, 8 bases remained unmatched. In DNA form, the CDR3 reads TGCAGTGCTAGAGATGACAGGGGGCACTTCCGCGGGGAGCTGTTTTTT. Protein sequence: CSARDDRGHFRGELFF.

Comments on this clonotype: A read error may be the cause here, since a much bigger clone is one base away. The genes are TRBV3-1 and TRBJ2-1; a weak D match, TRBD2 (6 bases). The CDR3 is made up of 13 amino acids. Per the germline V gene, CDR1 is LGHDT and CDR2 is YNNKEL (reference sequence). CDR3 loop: CTSSSGVGVRQFF. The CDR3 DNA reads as TGTACCAGCAGTTCGGGGGTTGGGGTAAGGCAGTTCTTC.

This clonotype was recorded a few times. The CDR3, as DNA: TGTGCCAGCAGACCTCAGGGACGCTACGAGCAGTACTTC. As protein: CASRPQGRYEQYF. The chain has TRBV12-3 or TRBV12-4 and TRBJ2-7; D tentatively reads TRBD1 or TRBD2 (5 bases each). The CDR3 is made up of 13 amino acids. With 6 bases removed from V and 3 bases from J, the gap between germline ends came to 12 bases.

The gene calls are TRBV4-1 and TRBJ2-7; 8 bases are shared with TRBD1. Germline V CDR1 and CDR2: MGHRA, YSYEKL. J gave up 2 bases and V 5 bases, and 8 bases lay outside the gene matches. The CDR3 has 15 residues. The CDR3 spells CASSSPGQVTYEQYF. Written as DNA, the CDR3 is TGCGCCAGCAGCTCCCCGGGACAGGTAACCTACGAGCAGTACTTC.

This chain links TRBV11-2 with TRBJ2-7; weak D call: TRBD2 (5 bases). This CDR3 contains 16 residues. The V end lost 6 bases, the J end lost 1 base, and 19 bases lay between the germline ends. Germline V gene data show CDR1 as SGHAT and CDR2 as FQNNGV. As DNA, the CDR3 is TGTGCCAGCAGGACCTTGTTAAGAGCGGATTCCTACGAGCAGTACTTC. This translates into CASRTLLRADSYEQYF.

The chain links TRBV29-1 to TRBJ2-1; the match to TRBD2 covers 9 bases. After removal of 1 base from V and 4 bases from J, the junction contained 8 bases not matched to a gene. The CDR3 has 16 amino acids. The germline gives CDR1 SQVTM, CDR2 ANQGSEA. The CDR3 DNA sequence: TGCAGCGTTGAAGGGGCCCCTAGCGGGATGTACAATGAGCAGTTCTTC. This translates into CSVEGAPSGMYNEQFF.

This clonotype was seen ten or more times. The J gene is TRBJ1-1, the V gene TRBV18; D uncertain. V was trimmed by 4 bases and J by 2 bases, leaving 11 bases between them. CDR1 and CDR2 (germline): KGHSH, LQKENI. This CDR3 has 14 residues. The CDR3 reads CASSLVQVNTEAFF. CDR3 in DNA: TGTGCCAGCTCACTGGTTCAGGTTAACACTGAAGCTTTCTTT.

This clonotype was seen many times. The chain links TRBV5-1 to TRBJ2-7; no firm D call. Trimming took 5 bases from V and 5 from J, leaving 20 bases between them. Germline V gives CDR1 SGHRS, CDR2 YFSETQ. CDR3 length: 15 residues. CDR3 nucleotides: TGCGCCAGCAGGAGTCCCCTCTCCGGGCCCCACGAGCAGTACTTC. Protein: CASRSPLSGPHEQYF.

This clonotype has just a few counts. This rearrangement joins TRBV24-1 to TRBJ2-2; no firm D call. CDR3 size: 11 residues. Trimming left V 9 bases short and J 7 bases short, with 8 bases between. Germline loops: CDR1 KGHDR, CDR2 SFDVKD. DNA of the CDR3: TGTGCCACCGTGGGTGGCGGGGAGCTGTTTTTT. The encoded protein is CATVGGGELFF.

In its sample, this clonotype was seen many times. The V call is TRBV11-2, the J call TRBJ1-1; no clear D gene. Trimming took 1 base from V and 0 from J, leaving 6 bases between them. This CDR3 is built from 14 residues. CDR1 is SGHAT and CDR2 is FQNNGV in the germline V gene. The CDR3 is CASSLGVLNTEAFF. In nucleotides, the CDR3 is TGTGCCAGCAGCTTAGGGGTGTTGAACACTGAAGCTTTCTTT.

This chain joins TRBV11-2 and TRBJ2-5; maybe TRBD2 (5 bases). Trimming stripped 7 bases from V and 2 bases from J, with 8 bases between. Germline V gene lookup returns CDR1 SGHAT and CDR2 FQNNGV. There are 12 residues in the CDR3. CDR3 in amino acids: CASTGEQETQYF. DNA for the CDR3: TGTGCCAGCACCGGGGAACAAGAGACCCAGTACTTC.

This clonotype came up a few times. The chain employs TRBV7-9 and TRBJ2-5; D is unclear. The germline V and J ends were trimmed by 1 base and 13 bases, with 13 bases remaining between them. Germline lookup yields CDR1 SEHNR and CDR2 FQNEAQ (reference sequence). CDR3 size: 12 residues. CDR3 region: CASSLETRFGYF. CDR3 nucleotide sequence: TGTGCCAGCAGCTTAGAAACCAGGTTTGGGTACTTC.

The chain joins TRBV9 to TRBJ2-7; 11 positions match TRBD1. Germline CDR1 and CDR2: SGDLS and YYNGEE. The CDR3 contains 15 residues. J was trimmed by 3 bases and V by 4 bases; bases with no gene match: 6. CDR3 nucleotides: TGTGCCAGCAGCCCGAGGACAGGGGGCAACTACGAGCAGTACTTC. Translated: CASSPRTGGNYEQYF.

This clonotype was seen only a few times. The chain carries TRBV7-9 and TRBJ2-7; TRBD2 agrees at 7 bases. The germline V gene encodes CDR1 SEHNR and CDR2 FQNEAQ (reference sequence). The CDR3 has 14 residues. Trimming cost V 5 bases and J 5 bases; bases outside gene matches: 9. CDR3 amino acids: CASSLMSGINEQYF. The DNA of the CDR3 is TGTGCCAGCAGCCTAATGAGCGGGATTAACGAGCAGTACTTC.

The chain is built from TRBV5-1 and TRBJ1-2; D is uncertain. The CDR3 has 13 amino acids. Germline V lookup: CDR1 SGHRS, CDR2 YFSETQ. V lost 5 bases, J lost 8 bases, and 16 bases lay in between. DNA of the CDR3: TGCGCCAGCAGGGAGGCTCCCGTGTACGGCTACACCTTC. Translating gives CASREAPVYGYTF. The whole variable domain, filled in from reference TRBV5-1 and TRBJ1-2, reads KAGVTQTPRYLIKTRGQQVTLSCSPISGHRSVSWYQQTPGQGLQFLFEYFSETQRNKGNFPGRFSGRQFSNSRSEMNVSTLELGDSALYLCASREAPVYGYTFGSGTRLTVV.

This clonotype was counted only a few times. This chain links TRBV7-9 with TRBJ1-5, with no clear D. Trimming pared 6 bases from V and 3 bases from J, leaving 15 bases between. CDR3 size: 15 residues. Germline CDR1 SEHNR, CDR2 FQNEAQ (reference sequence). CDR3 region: CASSPAGFLNQPQHF. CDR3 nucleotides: TGTGCCAGCAGTCCCGCGGGGTTCCTCAATCAGCCCCAGCATTTT.

CDR3 sequence (DNA): TGTGCCAGCAGTGAAGCGTGGGCAAGCGCTCGGGAGCTGTTTTTT. It specifies CASSEAWASARELFF. This sequence joins TRBV6-1 and TRBJ2-2; no firm D call. The CDR3 runs to 15 residues. Per germline, CDR1 MNHNS and CDR2 SASEGT. Trimming removed 0 bases from V and 9 bases from J, with 14 bases in between.

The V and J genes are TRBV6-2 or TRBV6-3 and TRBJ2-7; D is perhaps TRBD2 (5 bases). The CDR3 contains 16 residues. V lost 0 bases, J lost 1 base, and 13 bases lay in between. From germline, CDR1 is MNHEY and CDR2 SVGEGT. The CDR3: CASSYSLGEYSYEQYF. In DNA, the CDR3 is TGTGCCAGCAGTTACTCACTAGGAGAGTATTCCTACGAGCAGTACTTC.

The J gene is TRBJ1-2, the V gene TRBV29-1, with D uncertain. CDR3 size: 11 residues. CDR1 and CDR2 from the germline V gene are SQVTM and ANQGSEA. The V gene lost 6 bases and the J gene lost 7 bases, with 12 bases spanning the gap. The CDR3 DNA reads TGCAGCGTCGATGTTGCCGTTGGCTACACCTTC. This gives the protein CSVDVAVGYTF.

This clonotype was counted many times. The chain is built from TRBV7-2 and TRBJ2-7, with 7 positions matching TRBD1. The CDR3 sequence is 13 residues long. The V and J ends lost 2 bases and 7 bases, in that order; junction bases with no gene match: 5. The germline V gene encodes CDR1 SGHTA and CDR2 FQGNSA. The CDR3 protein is CASSLIPRGEQYF. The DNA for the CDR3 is TGTGCCAGCAGCTTAATTCCCAGGGGGGAGCAGTACTTC.

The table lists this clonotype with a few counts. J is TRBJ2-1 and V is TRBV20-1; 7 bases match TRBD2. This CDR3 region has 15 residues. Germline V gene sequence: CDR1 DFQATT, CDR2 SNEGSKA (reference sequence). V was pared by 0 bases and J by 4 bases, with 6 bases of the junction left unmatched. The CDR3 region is CSAREVAGHYNEQFF. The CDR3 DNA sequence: TGCAGTGCTAGAGAGGTAGCGGGTCATTACAATGAGCAGTTCTTC.

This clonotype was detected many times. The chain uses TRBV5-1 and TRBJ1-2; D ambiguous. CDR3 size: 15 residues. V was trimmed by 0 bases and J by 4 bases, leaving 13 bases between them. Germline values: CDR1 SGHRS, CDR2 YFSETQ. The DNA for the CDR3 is TGCGCCAGCAGCTTGGGTGACACATCTCTCTATGGCTACACCTTC. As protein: CASSLGDTSLYGYTF.

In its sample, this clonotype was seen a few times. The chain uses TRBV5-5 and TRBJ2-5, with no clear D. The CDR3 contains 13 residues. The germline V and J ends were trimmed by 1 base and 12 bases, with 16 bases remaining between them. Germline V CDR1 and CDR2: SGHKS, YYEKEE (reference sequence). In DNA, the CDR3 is TGTGCCAGCAGCTTGAATTCACACATCGAAGAGTACTTC. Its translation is CASSLNSHIEEYF.

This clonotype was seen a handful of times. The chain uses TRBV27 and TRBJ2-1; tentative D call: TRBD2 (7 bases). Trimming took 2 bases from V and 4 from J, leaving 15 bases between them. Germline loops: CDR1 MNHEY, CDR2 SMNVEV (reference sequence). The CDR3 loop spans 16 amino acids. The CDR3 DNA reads TGTGCCAGCAGTTTAAGGGGGGGGTCCCTTTACAATGAGCAGTTCTTC. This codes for CASSLRGGSLYNEQFF.

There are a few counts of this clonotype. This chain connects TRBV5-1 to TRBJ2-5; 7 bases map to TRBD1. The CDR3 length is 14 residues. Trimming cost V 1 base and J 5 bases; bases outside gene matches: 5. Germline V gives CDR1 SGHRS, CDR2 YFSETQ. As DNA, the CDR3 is TGCGCCAGCAGCTTGAGGGGGCCTGAGGAGACCCAGTACTTC. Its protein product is CASSLRGPEETQYF.